These 6 T cell receptor beta chains were sequenced from one sample in a study of blood T cell repertoires in COVID-19. Produced via immunoSEQ multiplex PCR; TCRdb's table is partial and in-frame only. The sample yields over 200,000 clones, 88% seen once. Sequenced sample: peripheral blood. The origin of the receptors is a woman aged 25-40 years with acute or convalescent COVID-19.

The chain links TRBV5-1 to TRBJ2-7, with 8 nucleotides matching TRBD1. In germline, CDR1 is SGHRS, CDR2 YFSETQ. This CDR3 spans 16 amino acids. Trimming removed 4 bases from V and 7 bases from J; junction bases left unmatched: 16. CDR3 DNA sequence: TGCGCCAGCAGCGGAGAGGGGACAGGCAACTGGGAGGAGCAGTACTTC. Translating gives CASSGEGTGNWEEQYF.

Details on this clone: The same CDR3 arises from other DNA sequences in this sample as well. This chain links TRBV30 with TRBJ1-3, with a weak D call TRBD1 (5 bases). CDR3 length: 15 amino acids. Trimming cost V 2 bases and J 4 bases, with 15 bases left between them. Germline V gene data show CDR1 as GTSNPN and CDR2 as SVGIG (reference sequence). CDR3 sequence reads: CAWSITGGSGNTIYF. The CDR3 region has the DNA TGTGCCTGGAGTATCACGGGGGGGTCGGGAAACACCATATATTTT.

Here the CDR3 DNA reads TGTGCCAGCAGTATCGGGACAGCGAACACTGAAGCTTTCTTT. This encodes CASSIGTANTEAFF. The chain employs TRBV6-1 and TRBJ1-1; 7 nucleotides match TRBD1. Trimming removed 5 bases from V and 1 base from J; junction bases left unmatched: 4. The germline V gene encodes CDR1 MNHNS and CDR2 SASEGT. The CDR3 loop spans 14 amino acids.

The rearrangement joins TRBV5-1 to TRBJ2-1; TRBD1 matches 9 bases. CDR1 and CDR2 from the germline V gene are SGHRS and YFSETQ. The ends lost 0 bases at V and 8 bases at J; junction bases unmatched: 9. This CDR3 is 16 amino acids long. Written as DNA, the CDR3 is TGCGCCAGCAGCTTGGGGACAGGGGTCACGTGGGATGAGCAGTTCTTC. It codes for CASSLGTGVTWDEQFF.

The chain couples TRBV7-9 to TRBJ1-5, with 7 bases lining up with TRBD1. Per germline, CDR1 SEHNR and CDR2 FQNEAQ (reference sequence). V trimming: 5 bases; J trimming: 0 bases; junction bases outside the gene matches: 16. This CDR3 has 19 residues. The CDR3 reads CASSLGGGGYLNSNQPQHF. The DNA for the CDR3 is TGTGCCAGCAGCCTCGGTGGAGGGGGCTATCTCAATAGCAATCAGCCCCAGCATTTT.

The chain couples TRBV29-1 to TRBJ2-7; 12 bases agree with TRBD2. Germline CDR1 is SQVTM and CDR2 is ANQGSEA. Trimming cost V 7 bases and J 7 bases; bases outside gene matches: 8. There are 13 residues in the CDR3. Here the CDR3 DNA reads TGCAGCGGCAGACTAGCGGGAGTAAAAGAGCAGTACTTC. This codes for CSGRLAGVKEQYF.